This passage covers 9 T cell receptor beta chains from one sample sequenced in a study of blood T cells in healthy people across ages. Then a second PCR, running roughly 7 to 11 cycles, was carried out with a sample-barcoded 5' primer and a J-beta primer mix. Using its own MiXCR run on the 5' RACE reads, TCRdb lists one record per CDR3 protein. The sample records approximately 1.5 million distinct CDR3 sequences, less than 45% being singletons. The material sequenced was blood. These receptors were obtained from a woman aged 18-29 years in good health.

CDR3 in DNA: TGTGCCAGCAGCCGACAGGGGGCAACCTACGAGCAGTACTTC. Its translation is CASSRQGATYEQYF. This sequence joins TRBV7-9 and TRBJ2-7; TRBD1 matches 10 bases. J lost 2 bases, V lost 5 bases, and 3 bases had no gene match. This CDR3 spans 14 amino acids. Germline V lookup: CDR1 SEHNR, CDR2 FQNEAQ (reference sequence).

The V gene is TRBV24-1, the J gene TRBJ2-5; D unresolved. The V end lost 1 base, the J end lost 3 bases, and 11 bases lay between the germline ends. CDR1 KGHDR and CDR2 SFDVKD come from the germline V gene. This CDR3 has 15 amino acids. CDR3: CATSDFPAGKETQYF. The CDR3 region has the DNA TGTGCCACCAGTGATTTCCCTGCCGGCAAAGAGACCCAGTACTTC.

The V call is TRBV27, the J call TRBJ2-1, with D maybe TRBD2 (5 bases). The DNA matches TRBJ2-7 better at its end, which makes the J call doubtful. CDR3 length equals 18 residues. Germline values: CDR1 MNHEY, CDR2 SMNVEV (reference sequence). The CDR3 DNA is TGTGCCAGCAGTTTAGCTGCGGGTCCCTCCATGGCCTACAATGAGCAGTACTTC. Translated: CASSLAAGPSMAYNEQYF.

The V gene is TRBV4-2, the J gene TRBJ2-7; 8 bases agree with TRBD2. The end of the DNA fits TRBJ2-5 better, so the J call may be wrong. This CDR3 region has 14 residues. Germline-derived CDR1 and CDR2 are LGHNA and YNFKEQ. CDR3 DNA: TGTGCCAGCAGCCAAATAGGCGGGAGGGAGACCCAGTACTTC. Encoded protein: CASSQIGGRETQYF.

The rearrangement joins TRBV4-3 to TRBJ2-7; 8 nucleotides align to TRBD2. Germline V gives CDR1 LGHNA, CDR2 YSLEER. This CDR3 has 16 amino acids. The junction had 8 bases not matched to a gene; V was cut back by 0 bases and J by 4 bases. The CDR3 spells CASSQDKAGVVYEQYF. CDR3 bases: TGCGCCAGCAGCCAAGATAAAGCGGGAGTAGTGTACGAGCAGTACTTC.

Turning to this clonotype: One end of the junction fails to match germline, which may point to a read error. The chain is built from TRBV5-1 and TRBJ1-5; D might be TRBD1 (6 bases). Germline values: CDR1 SGHRS, CDR2 YFSETQ. The CDR3 runs 14 residues. For the CDR3, the DNA is TGCGCCAGCAGCAAACAGGGTGGCAATCGGCCCCAGCATTTT. Translating it yields CASSKQGGNRPQHF.

The rearrangement links TRBV2 to TRBJ2-3; D remains ambiguous. Between the trimmed V and J ends, which lost 7 bases and 3 bases, there was a span of 17 bases. This CDR3 region has 15 residues. Germline CDR1 SNHLY, CDR2 FYNNEI. The CDR3 coding sequence is TGTGCCAGCACAGTGGAGTTAGCCCCAACAGATACGCAGTATTTT. Its protein is CASTVELAPTDTQYF.

This clonotype was picked up many times. The chain links TRBV28 to TRBJ2-1; 8 nucleotides agree with TRBD1. The V segment lost 4 bases and the J segment 6 bases; nucleotides outside the gene matches: 5. The V gene's germline CDR1 is MDHEN and CDR2 SYDVKM. This CDR3 is 14 amino acids long. CDR3 sequence reads: CASSYGQGRNEQFF. CDR3 sequence (DNA): TGTGCCAGCAGTTACGGACAGGGCCGCAATGAGCAGTTCTTC.

The CDR3 sequence is CSALVYNEQFF. As DNA, the CDR3 is TGCAGTGCTTTAGTCTACAATGAGCAGTTCTTC. The J gene is TRBJ2-1, the V gene TRBV20-1; D call uncertain. The germline V gene has CDR1 DFQATT and CDR2 SNEGSKA (reference sequence). The CDR3 has 11 amino acids. V lost 5 bases and J lost 3, with 5 bases in between.